This T cell receptor beta chain was profiled in a study of cytomegalovirus exposure and HLA in healthy donors. V was cut by 0 bases and J by 1 base, with 10 bases left in between. CDR1 and CDR2 (germline): SGHRS, YFSETQ. The CDR3 sequence is 15 residues long. Only in-frame clones appear in the TCRdb table, and some are missing; sequencing was by immunoSEQ multiplex PCR. The sample yields some 90,000 clones, approximately 96% seen once. The chain carries TRBV5-1 and TRBJ2-5; D not resolved. Sequencing input: PBMCs. The receptor's source is a man between 18 and 29 years old in good health and CMV-seronegative. DNA for the CDR3: TGCGCCAGCAGCTTGGAAGGTAGCAGCCAAGAGACCCAGTACTTC. Residues: CASSLEGSSQETQYF.